Below, 13 T cell receptor beta chains from the same sample are listed, as sequenced in a study of cytomegalovirus exposure and HLA in healthy donors. Both 60 Vbeta primers and 13 Jbeta primers went into the PCR. Sequenced by immunoSEQ multiplex PCR; TCRdb stores in-frame clones only, minus some. The table includes roughly 180,000 clones, nearly 80% detected once. Sequencing input: PBMCs. The receptors come from a female donor in good health and CMV-seronegative.

The chain employs TRBV5-5 and TRBJ1-2; tentatively, D is TRBD1 (5 bases). The CDR3 sequence is 17 residues long. From germline, CDR1 is SGHKS and CDR2 YYEKEE (reference sequence). Trimming removed 4 bases at V and 8 bases at J, with 27 bases between. The CDR3 loop is CASSPNRFSGLGGGYTF. The DNA of the CDR3 is TGTGCCAGCAGCCCCAACAGGTTTTCCGGCCTTGGTGGGGGCTACACCTTC. Full variable domain (rest looked up from reference TRBV5-5 and TRBJ1-2): DAGVTQSPTHLIKTRGQQVTLRCSPISGHKSVSWYQQVLGQGPQFIFQYYEKEERGRGNFPDRFSARQFPNYSSELNVNALLLGDSALYLCASSPNRFSGLGGGYTFGSGTRLTVV.

The chain links TRBV6-5 to TRBJ2-5; possible D gene TRBD1, 6 bases. Germline V gives CDR1 MNHEY, CDR2 SVGAGI. The CDR3 is 13 residues long. Trimming left V 2 bases short and J 5 bases short, with 9 bases between. The CDR3 sequence is CASSYDQGETQYF. The CDR3 DNA sequence: TGTGCCAGCAGTTACGATCAGGGGGAGACCCAGTACTTC.

CDR3 region: CSVVEELAGGANVLTF. The CDR3 region has the DNA TGCAGCGTTGTTGAGGAACTAGCGGGCGGGGCCAACGTCCTGACTTTC. J is TRBJ2-6 and V is TRBV29-1, with TRBD2 matching 9 bases. Germline V gives CDR1 SQVTM, CDR2 ANQGSEA. The CDR3 is 16 amino acids. V shed 4 bases, J shed 4 bases, and the junction held 8 bases outside the gene matches. The full variable domain, with the rest looked up from reference TRBV29-1 and TRBJ2-6, is SAVISQKPSRDICQRGTSLTIQCQVDSQVTMMFWYRQQPGQSLTLIATANQGSEATYESGFVIDKFPISRPNLTFSTLTVSNMSPEDSSIYLCSVVEELAGGANVLTFGAGSRLTVL.

The V gene is TRBV5-1, the J gene TRBJ2-7; 7 positions agree with TRBD1. Germline CDR1 reads SGHRS; CDR2 reads YFSETQ. After removal of 6 bases from V and 5 bases from J, the junction contained 11 bases not matched to a gene. There are 14 residues in the CDR3. Here the CDR3 reads CASNPTGKRDEQYF. The CDR3 nucleotides are TGCGCCAGCAATCCGACAGGGAAAAGGGACGAGCAGTACTTC.

This chain joins TRBV30 and TRBJ2-7, with TRBD2 matching 9 bases. This CDR3 is 14 amino acids long. The ends lost 4 bases at V and 2 bases at J; junction bases unmatched: 6. In germline, CDR1 is GTSNPN, CDR2 SVGIG (reference sequence). The CDR3 region is CAWTSASGTYEQYF. In DNA form, the CDR3 reads TGTGCCTGGACCTCGGCTAGCGGGACCTACGAGCAGTACTTC. The full variable domain, its missing parts supplied by reference TRBV30 and TRBJ2-7, is SQTIHQWPATLVQPVGSPLSLECTVEGTSNPNLYWYRQAAGRGLQLLFYSVGIGQISSEVPQNLSASRPQDRQFILSSKKLLLSDSGFYLCAWTSASGTYEQYFGPGTRLTVT.

About this clone itself: Its ends do not fully match the called genes, so a read error is possible. The chain has TRBV29-1 and TRBJ2-3; the match to TRBD1 covers 7 bases. There are 14 residues in the CDR3. CDR1 is SQVTM, CDR2 ANQGSEA, per germline. The CDR3 sequence: CSARGGKGTDTQYF. CDR3 DNA: TGTAGCGCCCGAGGGGGCAAGGGCACAGATACGCAGTATTTT.

The chain employs TRBV2 and TRBJ2-5, with D possibly TRBD2 on 7 matching bases. Germline CDR1 and CDR2: SNHLY and FYNNEI. The CDR3 is 13 amino acids. The CDR3 sequence is CGSQGVGGKTQYF. The DNA of the CDR3 is TGTGGCTCACAGGGCGTGGGAGGGAAGACCCAGTACTTC. Combining the CDR3 with reference TRBV2 and TRBJ2-5 gives the whole variable domain EPEVTQTPSHQVTQMGQEVILRCVPISNHLYFYWYRQILGQKVEFLVSFYNNEISEKSEIFDDQFSVERPDGSNFTLKIRSTKLEDSAMYFCGSQGVGGKTQYFGPGTRLLVL.

The rearrangement uses TRBV10-3 and TRBJ2-1; 10 bases line up with TRBD2. Germline trimming cut 6 bases from V and 16 bases from J; bases unmatched to any gene: 9. The CDR3 is 12 amino acids. Germline V gene data show CDR1 as ENHRY and CDR2 as SYGVKD. In DNA form, the CDR3 reads TGTGCCATCAGGCCTAGCGGGGGCCACTCCTTCTTC. Protein: CAIRPSGGHSFF.

In this sample, this clone turned up a few times. The chain employs TRBV5-1 and TRBJ1-1, with TRBD1 matching over 8 bases. V lost 3 bases and J lost 1; bases outside the gene matches: 8. The CDR3 runs to 16 residues. Germline values: CDR1 SGHRS, CDR2 YFSETQ. The CDR3 nucleotides read TGCGCCAGCAGCTCTACCAGGGGGCTTTGGAACACTGAAGCTTTCTTT. Encoded protein: CASSSTRGLWNTEAFF.

This chain links TRBV28 with TRBJ2-7, with D possibly being TRBD1 (6 bases). The V and J ends lost 4 bases and 0 bases respectively, with 10 bases between them. Germline values: CDR1 MDHEN, CDR2 SYDVKM. This CDR3 is 14 amino acids long. The CDR3 DNA is TGTGCCAGCAGTTCAGGGGCCGCCTCCTACGAGCAGTACTTC. Translated: CASSSGAASYEQYF.

This sequence joins TRBV28 and TRBJ1-3; no firm D call. This CDR3 region has 15 residues. From germline, CDR1 is MDHEN and CDR2 SYDVKM. V was clipped by 8 bases and J by 8 bases, with 22 bases between them. CDR3 sequence: CASSKLTLAGDTIYF. The CDR3 DNA follows: TGTGCCAGCTCTAAGTTAACCCTAGCTGGGGACACCATATATTTT.

V is TRBV7-9 and J is TRBJ2-7; TRBD1 matches at 10 bases. The V and J ends lost 3 bases and 0 bases, in that order; junction bases with no gene match: 11. The V gene's germline CDR1 is SEHNR and CDR2 FQNEAQ (reference sequence). The CDR3 is made up of 18 amino acids. The DNA for the CDR3 is TGTGCCAGCAGCTTGGGACAGGGGATTCCCTCAACCTCCTACGAGCAGTACTTC. The encoded protein is CASSLGQGIPSTSYEQYF.

The rearrangement uses TRBV6-5 and TRBJ2-1; 8 positions agree with TRBD2. The length of the CDR3 is 15 residues. Germline V gene lookup returns CDR1 MNHEY and CDR2 SVGAGI. The V gene end was trimmed by 4 bases and the J gene end by 0 bases; junction bases not matched to a gene: 2. The CDR3 sequence: CASSSGRDSYNEQFF. In DNA form, the CDR3 reads TGTGCCAGCAGTTCCGGGAGGGACTCCTACAATGAGCAGTTCTTC.